This T cell receptor beta chain emerged from a study of regulatory T cells in long-lasting Graves disease. Worth noting for this clonotype: Its cognate antigen is unknown.

The length of the CDR3 is 14 residues. The germline V gene encodes CDR1 SGHRS and CDR2 YFSETQ. Trimming left V 0 bases short and J 1 base short, with 8 bases between. General study points: Repertoires from persistent disease leaned toward TRBV28, TRBJ1-2 and TRBJ2-5. The persistent group shared around 3,000 public clonotypes, more than the roughly 990 shared by new patients.

Time point of the sample: newly diagnosed GD, antithyroid drugs for less than 3 months. PBMCs were the source of the RNA used for TCR sequencing. Sequencing libraries for TCR beta were prepared with iRepertoire HTBI primers and Arm-PCR of CDR3 regions. TCRdb recomputed calls from the multiplex PCR reads with MiXCR, one row per CDR3 protein. The data contain hundreds of thousands of distinct CDR3 sequences, roughly a sixth of them singletons. These data also featured in a second study, about T cells in Graves' hyperthyroidism and ophthalmopathy. That study reports: In the analysis, a 13 V-J model separated ophthalmopathy from stable hyperthyroidism.

The source was peripheral blood mononuclear cells (PBMCs), collected at new diagnosis, from a patient treated with antithyroid drugs. This receptor was obtained from a woman aged 40-65 years with Graves disease. The rearrangement links TRBV5-1 to TRBJ2-7; D is ambiguous. CDR3 nucleotides: TGCGCCAGCAGCTTGGGGCACGATTCCTACGAGCAGTACTTC. It translates to CASSLGHDSYEQYF. The whole variable domain, remainder taken from reference TRBV5-1 and TRBJ2-7, is KAGVTQTPRYLIKTRGQQVTLSCSPISGHRSVSWYQQTPGQGLQFLFEYFSETQRNKGNFPGRFSGRQFSNSRSEMNVSTLELGDSALYLCASSLGHDSYEQYFGPGTRLTVT.